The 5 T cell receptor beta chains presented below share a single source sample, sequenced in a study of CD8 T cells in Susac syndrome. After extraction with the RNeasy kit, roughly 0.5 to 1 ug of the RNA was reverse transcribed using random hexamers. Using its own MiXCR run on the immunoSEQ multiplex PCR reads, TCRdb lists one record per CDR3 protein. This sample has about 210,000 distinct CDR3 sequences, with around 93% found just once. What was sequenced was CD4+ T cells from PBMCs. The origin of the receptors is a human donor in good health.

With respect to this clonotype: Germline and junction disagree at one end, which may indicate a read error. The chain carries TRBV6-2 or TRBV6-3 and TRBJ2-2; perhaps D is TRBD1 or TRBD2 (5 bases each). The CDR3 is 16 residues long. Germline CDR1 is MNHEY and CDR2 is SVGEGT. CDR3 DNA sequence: TGTGCCAGCAGTTCCATCGGGGCCCAGAACACCGGGGAGCCGTTTTTT. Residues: CASSSIGAQNTGEPFF.

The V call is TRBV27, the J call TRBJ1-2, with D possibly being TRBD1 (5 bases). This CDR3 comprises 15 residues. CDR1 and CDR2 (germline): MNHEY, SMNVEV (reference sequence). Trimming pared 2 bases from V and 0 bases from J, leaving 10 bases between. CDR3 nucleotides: TGTGCCAGCAGTTTAAGGCAGGGAGCTAACTATGGCTACACCTTC. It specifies CASSLRQGANYGYTF.

The CDR3 is CASSPSSGFSGNTIYF. The CDR3, as DNA: TGTGCCAGCAGTCCCTCCTCAGGGTTCTCTGGAAACACCATATATTTT. This sequence joins TRBV27 and TRBJ1-3, with D possibly TRBD1 on 5 matching bases. The V and J ends lost 5 bases and 0 bases respectively, with 14 bases between them. Germline assignment: CDR1 MNHEY and CDR2 SMNVEV (reference sequence). The CDR3 loop spans 16 amino acids.

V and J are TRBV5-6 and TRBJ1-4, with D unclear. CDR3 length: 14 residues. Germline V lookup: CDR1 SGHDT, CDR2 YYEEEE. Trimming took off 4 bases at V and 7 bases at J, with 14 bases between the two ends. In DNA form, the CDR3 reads TGTGCCAGCAGCCCTAACGTGGTTCGTGAAAAACTGTTTTTT. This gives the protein CASSPNVVREKLFF.

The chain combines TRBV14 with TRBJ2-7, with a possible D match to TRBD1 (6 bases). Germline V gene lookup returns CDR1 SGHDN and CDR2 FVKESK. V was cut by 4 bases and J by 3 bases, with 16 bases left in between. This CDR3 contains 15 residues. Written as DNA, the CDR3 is TGTGCCAGCAGCCGGTCAGGGGACATCCTCTACGAGCAGTACTTC. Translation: CASSRSGDILYEQYF.